This T cell receptor (beta chain) derives from a study of T-cell reconstitution after alpha-beta-depleted transplantation in children. The CDR3 totals 15 residues. Germline loops: CDR1 MNHNS, CDR2 SASEGT. Losses at the gene ends were 5 bases for V and 5 bases for J; bases not matched to a gene: 12. The library targeted TCRbeta and was prepared with unique molecular identifiers. TCRdb used MiXCR to reprocess the PCR reads, holding one entry per CDR3 protein. The sample includes about 980,000 distinct CDR3 sequences, about 29% of them seen just once. General observations from the study: T-cell numbers and diversity one year post-transplant derived largely from freshly generated T cells.

Comments on this clonotype: The antigen remains undetermined.

The chain employs TRBV6-1 and TRBJ2-7, with 7 bases that match TRBD1. The sequence came from a boy under two years old who had a stem cell transplant for SCID, so the T cells may come from the graft donor. The source material was PBMCs, mostly from graft donor cells, sampled 360 days after TCRalphabeta/CD19-depleted stem cell transplant. The DNA of the CDR3 is TGTGCCAGCAGTAAACCGGGACAGAGTTCCAACGAGCAGTACTTC. This sequence encodes CASSKPGQSSNEQYF.